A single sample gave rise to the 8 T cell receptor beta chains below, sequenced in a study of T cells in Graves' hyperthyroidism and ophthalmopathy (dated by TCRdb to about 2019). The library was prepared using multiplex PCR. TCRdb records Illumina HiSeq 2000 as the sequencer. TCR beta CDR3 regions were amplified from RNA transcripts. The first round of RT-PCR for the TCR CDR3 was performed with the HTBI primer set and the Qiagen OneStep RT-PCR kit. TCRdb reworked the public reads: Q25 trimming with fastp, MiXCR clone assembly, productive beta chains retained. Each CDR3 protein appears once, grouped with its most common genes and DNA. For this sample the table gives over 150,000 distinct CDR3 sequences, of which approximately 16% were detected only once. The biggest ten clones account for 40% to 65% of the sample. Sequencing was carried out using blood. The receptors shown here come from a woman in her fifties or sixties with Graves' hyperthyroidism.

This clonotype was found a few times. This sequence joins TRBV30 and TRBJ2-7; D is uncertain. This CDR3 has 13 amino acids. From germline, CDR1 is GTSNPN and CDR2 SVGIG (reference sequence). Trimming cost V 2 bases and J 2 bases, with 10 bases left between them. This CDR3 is CAWSLLDTYEQYF. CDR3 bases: TGTGCCTGGAGTTTGCTAGACACCTACGAGCAGTACTTC.

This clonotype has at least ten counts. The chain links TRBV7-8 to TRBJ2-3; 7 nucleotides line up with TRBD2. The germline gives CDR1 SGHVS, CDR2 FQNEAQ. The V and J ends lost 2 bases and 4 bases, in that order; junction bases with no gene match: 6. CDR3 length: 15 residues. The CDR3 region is CASSLRRERADTQYF. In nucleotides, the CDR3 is TGTGCCAGCAGCTTACGGCGGGAGAGAGCAGATACGCAGTATTTT.

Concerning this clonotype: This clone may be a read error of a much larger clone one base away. The DNA for the CDR3 is TGTGCCAGCAGCCATCTAGCGGGAGGCTACGAGCAGTTCTTC. Its translation is CASSHLAGGYEQFF. The chain recombines TRBV12-3 or TRBV12-4 with TRBJ2-7; 11 bases fit TRBD2. The J call is doubtful: the DNA matches TRBJ2-1 better. The CDR3 sequence is 14 residues long.

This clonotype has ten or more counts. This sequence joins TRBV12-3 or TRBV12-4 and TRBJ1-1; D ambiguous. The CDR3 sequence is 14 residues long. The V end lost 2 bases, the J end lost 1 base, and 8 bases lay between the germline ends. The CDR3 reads CASSLTLSNTEAFF. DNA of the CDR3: TGTGCCAGCAGTTTAACACTCTCGAACACTGAAGCTTTCTTT.

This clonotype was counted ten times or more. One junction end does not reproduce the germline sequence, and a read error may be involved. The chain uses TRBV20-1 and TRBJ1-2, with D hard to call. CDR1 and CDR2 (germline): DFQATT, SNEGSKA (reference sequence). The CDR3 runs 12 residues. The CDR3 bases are TGCAGTGCTAGAGCAGGATCCTATAGCTACACCTTC. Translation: CSARAGSYSYTF.

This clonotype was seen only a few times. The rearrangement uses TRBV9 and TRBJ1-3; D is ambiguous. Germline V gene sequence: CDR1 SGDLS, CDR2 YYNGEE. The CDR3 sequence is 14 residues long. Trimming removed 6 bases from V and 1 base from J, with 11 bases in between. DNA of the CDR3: TGTGCCAGCAACATCGGGTCGTCTGGAAACACCATATATTTT. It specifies CASNIGSSGNTIYF.

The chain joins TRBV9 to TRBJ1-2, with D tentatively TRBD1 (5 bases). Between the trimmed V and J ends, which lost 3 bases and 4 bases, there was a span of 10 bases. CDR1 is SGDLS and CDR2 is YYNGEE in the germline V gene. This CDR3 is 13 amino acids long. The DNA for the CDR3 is TGTGCCAGCAGCGGGGGACGGATCTATGGCTACACCTTC. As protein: CASSGGRIYGYTF.

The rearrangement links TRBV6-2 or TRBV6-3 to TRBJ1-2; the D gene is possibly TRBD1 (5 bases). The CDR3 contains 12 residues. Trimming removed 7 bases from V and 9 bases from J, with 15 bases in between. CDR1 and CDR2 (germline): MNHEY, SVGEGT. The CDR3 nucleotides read TGTGCCAGCACGGACACCCCAGATAGCTACACCTTC. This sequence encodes CASTDTPDSYTF.